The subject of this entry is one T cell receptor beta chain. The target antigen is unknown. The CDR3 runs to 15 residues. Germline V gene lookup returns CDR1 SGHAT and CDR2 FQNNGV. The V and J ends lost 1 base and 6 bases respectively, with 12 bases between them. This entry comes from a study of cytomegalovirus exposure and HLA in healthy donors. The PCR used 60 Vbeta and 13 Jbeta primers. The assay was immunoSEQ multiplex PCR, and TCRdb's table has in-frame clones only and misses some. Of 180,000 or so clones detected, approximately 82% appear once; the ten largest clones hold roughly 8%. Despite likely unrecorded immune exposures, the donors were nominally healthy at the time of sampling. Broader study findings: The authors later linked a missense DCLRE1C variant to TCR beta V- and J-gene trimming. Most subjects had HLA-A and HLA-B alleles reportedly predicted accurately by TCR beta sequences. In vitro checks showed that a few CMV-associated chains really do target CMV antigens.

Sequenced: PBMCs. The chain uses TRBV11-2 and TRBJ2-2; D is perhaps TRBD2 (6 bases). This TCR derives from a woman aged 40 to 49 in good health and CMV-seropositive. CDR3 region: CASSLARGIAGELFF. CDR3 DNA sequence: TGTGCCAGCAGCTTAGCCCGGGGGATCGCCGGGGAGCTGTTTTTT.